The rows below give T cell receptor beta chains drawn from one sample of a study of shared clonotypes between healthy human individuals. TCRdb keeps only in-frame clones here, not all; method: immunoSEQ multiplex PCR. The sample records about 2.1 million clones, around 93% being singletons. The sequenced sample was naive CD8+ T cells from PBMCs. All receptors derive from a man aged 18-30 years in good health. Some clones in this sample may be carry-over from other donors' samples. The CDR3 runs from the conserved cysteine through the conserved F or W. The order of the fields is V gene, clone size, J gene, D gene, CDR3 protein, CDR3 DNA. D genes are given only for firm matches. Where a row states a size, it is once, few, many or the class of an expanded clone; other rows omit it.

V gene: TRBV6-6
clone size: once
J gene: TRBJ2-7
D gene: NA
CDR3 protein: CASSYGGQNYEQYF
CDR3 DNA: TGTGCCAGCAGTTACGGCGGGCAGAACTACGAGCAGTACTTC

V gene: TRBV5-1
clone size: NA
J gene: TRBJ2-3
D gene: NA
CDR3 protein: CASSLGQGLDTQYF
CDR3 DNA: TGCGCCAGCAGCTTGGGGCAGGGGTTAGATACGCAGTATTTT

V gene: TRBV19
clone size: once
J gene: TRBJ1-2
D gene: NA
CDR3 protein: CASSIRLLGGYTF
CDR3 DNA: TGTGCCAGTAGTATACGATTGCTTGGCGGCTACACCTTC

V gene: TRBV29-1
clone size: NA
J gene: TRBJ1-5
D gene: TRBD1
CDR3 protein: CSTRTGNQPQHF
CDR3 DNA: TGCAGCACCCGGACAGGGAATCAGCCCCAGCATTTT

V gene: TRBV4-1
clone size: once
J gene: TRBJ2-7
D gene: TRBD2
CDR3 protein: CASSQDPTSGSSYEQYF
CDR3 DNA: TGCGCCAGCAGCCAAGATCCAACTAGCGGGAGCTCCTACGAGCAGTACTTC

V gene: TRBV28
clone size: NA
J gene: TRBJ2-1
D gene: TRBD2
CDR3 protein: CANSDGTGGYEQFF
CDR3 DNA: TGTGCCAACTCTGACGGGACGGGAGGTTATGAGCAGTTCTTC

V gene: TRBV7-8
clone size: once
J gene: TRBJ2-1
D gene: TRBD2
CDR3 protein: CASSLELAGVNEQFF
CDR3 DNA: TGTGCCAGCAGCTTAGAGCTAGCGGGAGTAAATGAGCAGTTCTTC

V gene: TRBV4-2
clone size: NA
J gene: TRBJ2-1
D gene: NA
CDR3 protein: CASSQARDFYNEQFF
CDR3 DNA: TGTGCCAGCAGCCAAGCCCGGGACTTCTACAATGAGCAGTTCTTC

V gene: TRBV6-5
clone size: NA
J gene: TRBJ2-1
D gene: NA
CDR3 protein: CASSYSGAYNEQFF
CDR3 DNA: TGTGCCAGCAGTTACTCAGGCGCTTACAATGAGCAGTTCTTC

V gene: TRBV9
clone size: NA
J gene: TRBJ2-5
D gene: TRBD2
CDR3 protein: CASSVVPAGKETQYF
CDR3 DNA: TGTGCCAGCAGCGTAGTTCCAGCGGGAAAAGAGACCCAGTACTTC

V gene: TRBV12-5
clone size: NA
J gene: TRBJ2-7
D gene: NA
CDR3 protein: CASGPPGAYEQYF
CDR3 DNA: TGTGCTAGTGGCCCCCCGGGGGCCTACGAGCAGTACTTC

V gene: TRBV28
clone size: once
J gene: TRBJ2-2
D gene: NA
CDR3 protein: CASSLRITGELFF
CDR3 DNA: TGTGCCAGCAGTTTGCGAATTACCGGGGAGCTGTTTTTT

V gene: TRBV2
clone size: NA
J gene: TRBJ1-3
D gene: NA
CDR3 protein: CASSERGLSSGNTIYF
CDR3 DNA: TGTGCCAGCAGTGAACGGGGGCTGAGCTCTGGAAACACCATATATTTT

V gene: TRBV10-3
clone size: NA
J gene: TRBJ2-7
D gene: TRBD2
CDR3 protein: CAISATLAVSSYEQYF
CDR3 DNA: TGTGCCATCAGTGCAACCCTAGCGGTAAGCTCCTACGAGCAGTACTTC

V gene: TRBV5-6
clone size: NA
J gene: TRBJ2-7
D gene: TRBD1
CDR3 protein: CASSPAGQGSYEQYF
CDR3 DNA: TGTGCCAGCAGCCCCGCCGGACAGGGCTCCTACGAGCAGTACTTC

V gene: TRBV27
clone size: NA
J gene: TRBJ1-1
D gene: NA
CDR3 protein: CASSIGGLSEAFF
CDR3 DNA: TGTGCCAGCAGTATTGGAGGGTTGTCTGAAGCTTTCTTT

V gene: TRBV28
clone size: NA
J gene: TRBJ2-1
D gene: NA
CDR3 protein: CASSLGISYNEQFF
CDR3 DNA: TGTGCCAGCAGTTTAGGTATCTCATACAATGAGCAGTTCTTC

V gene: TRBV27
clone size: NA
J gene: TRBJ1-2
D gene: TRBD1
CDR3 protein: CASSLIPRGRQSYGYTF
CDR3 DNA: TGTGCCAGCAGCCTAATCCCCAGGGGGCGGCAAAGCTATGGCTACACCTTC

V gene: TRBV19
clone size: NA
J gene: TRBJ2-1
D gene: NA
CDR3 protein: CASNRGTSYNEQFF
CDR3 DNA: TGTGCCAGTAACCGGGGGACCTCCTACAATGAGCAGTTCTTC

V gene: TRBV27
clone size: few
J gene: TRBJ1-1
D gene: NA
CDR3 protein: CASSSGRGTEAFF
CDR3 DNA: TGTGCCAGCAGTTCCGGACGCGGCACTGAAGCTTTCTTT

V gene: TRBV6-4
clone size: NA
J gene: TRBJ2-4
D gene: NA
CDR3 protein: CAVNRAKNIQYF
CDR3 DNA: TGTGCCGTAAACAGAGCCAAAAACATTCAGTACTTC

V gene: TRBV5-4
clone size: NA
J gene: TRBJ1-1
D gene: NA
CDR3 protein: CASSLAPVNTEAFF
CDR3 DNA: TGTGCCAGCAGCTTGGCCCCAGTGAACACTGAAGCTTTCTTT

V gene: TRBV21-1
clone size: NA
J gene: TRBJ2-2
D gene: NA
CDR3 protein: CARKNQGTGELFF
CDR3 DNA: TGTGCCAGGAAAAACCAGGGCACCGGGGAGCTGTTTTTT

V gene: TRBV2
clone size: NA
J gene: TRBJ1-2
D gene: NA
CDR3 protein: CASSELTFHGF
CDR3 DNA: TGTGCCAGCAGTGAATTGACATTTCACGGCTTC

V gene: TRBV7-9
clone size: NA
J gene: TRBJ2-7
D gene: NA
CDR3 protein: CASSISREQYF
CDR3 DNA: TGTGCCAGCAGTATCTCGCGGGAGCAGTACTTC

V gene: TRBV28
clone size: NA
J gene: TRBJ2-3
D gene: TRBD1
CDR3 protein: CASSLLGDRVTDTQYF
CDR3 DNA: TGTGCCAGCAGTTTATTAGGGGACAGGGTAACAGATACGCAGTATTTT

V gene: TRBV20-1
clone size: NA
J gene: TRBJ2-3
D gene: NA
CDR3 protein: CSAGTRDTQYF
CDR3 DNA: TGCAGTGCAGGGACTCGAGATACGCAGTATTTT

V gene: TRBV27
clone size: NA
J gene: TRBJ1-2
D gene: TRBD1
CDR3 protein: CASRQGDGYTF
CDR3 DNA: TGTGCCAGCAGACAGGGGGATGGCTACACCTTC

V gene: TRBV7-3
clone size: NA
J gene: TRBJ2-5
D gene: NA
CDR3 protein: CASSPPDGTQYF
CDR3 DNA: TGTGCCAGCAGCCCCCCGGACGGGACCCAGTACTTC

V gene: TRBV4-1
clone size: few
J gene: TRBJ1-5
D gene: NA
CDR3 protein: CASSQENGPFQPQHF
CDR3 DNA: TGCGCCAGCAGCCAAGAGAATGGCCCATTCCAGCCCCAGCATTTT

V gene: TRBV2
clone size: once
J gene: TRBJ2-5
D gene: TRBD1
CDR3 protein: CASSDSGGKETQYF
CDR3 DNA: TGTGCCAGCAGTGATTCAGGGGGCAAGGAGACCCAGTACTTC

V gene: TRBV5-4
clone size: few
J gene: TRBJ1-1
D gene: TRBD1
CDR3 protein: CATLTGEATEAFF
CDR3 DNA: TGTGCCACACTTACAGGGGAAGCCACTGAAGCTTTCTTT

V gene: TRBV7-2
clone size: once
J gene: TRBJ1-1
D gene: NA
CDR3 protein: CASSSLTLTENTEAFF
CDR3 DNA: TGTGCCAGCAGCTCTCTGACCTTGACAGAGAACACTGAAGCTTTCTTT

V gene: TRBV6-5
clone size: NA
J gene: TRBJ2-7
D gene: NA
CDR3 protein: CASSFLQGYEQYF
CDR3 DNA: TGTGCCAGCAGTTTTCTACAGGGCTACGAGCAGTACTTC

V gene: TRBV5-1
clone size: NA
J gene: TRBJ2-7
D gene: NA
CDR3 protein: CASSLRAGYEQYF
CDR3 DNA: TGCGCCAGCAGCTTGAGGGCTGGCTACGAGCAGTACTTC

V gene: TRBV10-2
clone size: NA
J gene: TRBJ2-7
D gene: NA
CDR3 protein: CASSDPRSYEQYF
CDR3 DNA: TGCGCCAGCAGTGACCCGCGGTCCTACGAGCAGTACTTC

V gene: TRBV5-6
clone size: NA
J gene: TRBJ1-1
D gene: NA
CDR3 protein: CASSLYSTNTEAFF
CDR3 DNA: TGTGCCAGCAGCTTGTATTCGACGAACACTGAAGCTTTCTTT

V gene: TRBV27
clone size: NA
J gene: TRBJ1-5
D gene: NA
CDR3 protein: CASSPMSGVRPQHF
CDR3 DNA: TGTGCCAGCAGCCCCATGTCAGGGGTGAGGCCCCAGCATTTT

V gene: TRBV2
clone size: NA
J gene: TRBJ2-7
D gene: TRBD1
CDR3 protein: CASSEDRGGEQYF
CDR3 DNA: TGTGCCAGCAGTGAAGACAGGGGCGGCGAGCAGTACTTC

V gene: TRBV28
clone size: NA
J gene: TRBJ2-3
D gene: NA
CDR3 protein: CASSLVSSTDTQYF
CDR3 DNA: TGTGCCAGCAGTTTAGTGTCTAGCACAGATACGCAGTATTTT

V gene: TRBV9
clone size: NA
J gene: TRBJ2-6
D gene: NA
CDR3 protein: CASSGGRSGANVLTF
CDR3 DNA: TGTGCCAGCAGCGGCGGGCGCTCTGGGGCCAACGTCCTGACTTTC

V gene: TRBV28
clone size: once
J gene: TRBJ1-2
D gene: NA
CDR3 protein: CASSLYVNQGFYGYTF
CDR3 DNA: TGTGCCAGCAGTTTATATGTGAACCAGGGATTCTATGGCTACACCTTC

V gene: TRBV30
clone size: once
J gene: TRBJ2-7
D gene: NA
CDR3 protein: CAWSGGGPVEQYF
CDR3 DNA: TGTGCCTGGAGTGGTGGAGGGCCGGTCGAGCAGTACTTC

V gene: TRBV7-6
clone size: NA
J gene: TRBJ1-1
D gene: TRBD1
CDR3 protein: CASSLGGQGALTEAFF
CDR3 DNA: TGTGCCAGCAGCTTAGGGGGACAGGGGGCGCTCACTGAAGCTTTCTTT

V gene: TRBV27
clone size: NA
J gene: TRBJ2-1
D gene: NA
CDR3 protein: CASSSTGSYNEQFF
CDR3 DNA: TGTGCCAGCAGTTCCACCGGTAGCTACAATGAGCAGTTCTTC

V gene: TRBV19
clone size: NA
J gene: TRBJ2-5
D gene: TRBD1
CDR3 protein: CASSSARGLGKETQYF
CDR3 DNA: TGTGCCAGTAGCTCCGCGAGGGGGCTCGGGAAAGAGACCCAGTACTTC

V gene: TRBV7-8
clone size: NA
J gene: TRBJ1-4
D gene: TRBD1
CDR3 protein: CASSWDREDIGTNEKLFF
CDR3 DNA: TGTGCCAGCAGCTGGGACAGGGAAGATATAGGTACTAATGAAAAACTGTTTTTT

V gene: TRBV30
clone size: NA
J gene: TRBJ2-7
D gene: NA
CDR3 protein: CAWSDGPYEQYF
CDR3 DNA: TGTGCCTGGTCGGACGGACCCTACGAGCAGTACTTC

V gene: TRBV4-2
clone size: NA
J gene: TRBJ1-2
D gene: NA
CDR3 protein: CASSQVSTPYGYTF
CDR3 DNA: TGTGCCAGCAGCCAAGTCTCGACACCGTATGGCTACACCTTC

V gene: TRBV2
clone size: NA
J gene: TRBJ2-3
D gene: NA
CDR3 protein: CASSPPRDGTDTQYF
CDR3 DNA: TGTGCCAGCAGCCCCCCCAGGGACGGCACAGATACGCAGTATTTT

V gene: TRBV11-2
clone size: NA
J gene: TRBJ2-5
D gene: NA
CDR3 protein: CASSLTSGLQETQYF
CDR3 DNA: TGTGCCAGCAGCCTGACATCGGGACTTCAAGAGACCCAGTACTTC

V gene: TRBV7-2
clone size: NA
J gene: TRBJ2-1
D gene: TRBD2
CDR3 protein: CASSTLSGRANEQFF
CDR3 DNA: TGTGCCAGCAGCACCCTAAGCGGGAGGGCCAATGAGCAGTTCTTC

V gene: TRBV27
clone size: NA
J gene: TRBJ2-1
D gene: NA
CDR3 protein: CASSFLKTWDEQFF
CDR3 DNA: TGTGCCAGCAGCTTTCTTAAAACGTGGGATGAGCAGTTCTTC